Following are 8 T cell receptor beta chains from one sample sequenced in a study of PD-L1 blockade in urothelial cancer. Generated by immunoSEQ multiplex PCR, the TCRdb table keeps only in-frame clones and is missing some. The table lists around 40,000 clones, 80% to 90% of them singletons, with over 20% in the top ten. Time point reported: peripheral blood 6 weeks after treatment start. The source material was PBMCs, sampled around atezolizumab (anti-PD-L1) treatment. Every receptor here comes from a man in his fifties or sixties with urothelial cancer.

The chain uses TRBV7-9 and TRBJ1-4; 8 bases fit TRBD1. J gave up 7 bases and V 3 bases, and 4 bases lay outside the gene matches. The CDR3 contains 14 residues. Germline CDR1 SEHNR, CDR2 FQNEAQ (reference sequence). The CDR3 DNA reads as TGTGCCAGCAGCTTTGGACAGGGTGGTGAAAAACTGTTTTTT. This gives the protein CASSFGQGGEKLFF. Full variable domain (rest looked up from reference TRBV7-9 and TRBJ1-4): DTGVSQNPRHKITKRGQNVTFRCDPISEHNRLYWYRQTLGQGPEFLTYFQNEAQLEKSRLLSDRFSAERPKGSFSTLEIQRTEQGDSAMYLCASSFGQGGEKLFFGSGTQLSVL.

J is TRBJ1-1 and V is TRBV5-1, with D tentatively TRBD1 (6 bases). CDR1 is SGHRS and CDR2 is YFSETQ in the germline V gene. There are 15 residues in the CDR3. Between the trimmed V and J ends, which lost 4 bases and 1 base, there was a span of 14 bases. CDR3 bases: TGCGCCAGCAGCCAAACCGCAGGGGCGAACACTGAAGCTTTCTTT. This gives the protein CASSQTAGANTEAFF.

This chain links TRBV14 with TRBJ1-2, with 9 bases fitting TRBD1. This CDR3 is 13 amino acids long. Germline values: CDR1 SGHDN, CDR2 FVKESK. Trimming at V came to 4 bases and at J to 5 bases, leaving 2 bases not matched to a gene. CDR3 DNA sequence: TGTGCCAGCAGCCCCGACAGGGGGTATGGCTACACCTTC. Translated, it gives CASSPDRGYGYTF.

The rearrangement uses TRBV7-6 and TRBJ2-5; 10 bases match TRBD2. The germline V gene has CDR1 SGHVS and CDR2 FNYEAQ. The CDR3 loop spans 16 amino acids. Trimming at V came to 2 bases and at J to 4 bases, leaving 7 bases not matched to a gene. This CDR3 is CASSLFVAGGGETQYF. Written as DNA, the CDR3 is TGTGCCAGCAGCTTATTTGTAGCGGGAGGAGGAGAGACCCAGTACTTC.

This clone was found once. This rearrangement joins TRBV28 to TRBJ2-5; 10 nucleotides line up with TRBD1. This CDR3 comprises 15 residues. Losses at the gene ends were 5 bases for V and 4 bases for J; bases not matched to a gene: 7. Germline V gives CDR1 MDHEN, CDR2 SYDVKM. The CDR3 nucleotides are TGTGCCAGCAGTGTAGCGACAGGGGGCGTAGAGACCCAGTACTTC. This sequence encodes CASSVATGGVETQYF.

V gene TRBV19 combines with J gene TRBJ1-1; unclear D gene. Trimming took 10 bases from V and 4 from J, leaving 16 bases between them. The CDR3 consists of 13 residues. Germline loops: CDR1 LNHDA, CDR2 SQIVND (reference sequence). Written as DNA, the CDR3 is TGTGCCACCGGAGTCGGTAGTGGCACTGAAGCTTTCTTT. Translating it yields CATGVGSGTEAFF.

The rearrangement links TRBV9 to TRBJ2-7, with D possibly TRBD1 on 6 matching bases. Germline CDR1 reads SGDLS; CDR2 reads YYNGEE. The V end lost 3 bases, the J end lost 0 bases, and 19 bases lay between the germline ends. This CDR3 has 17 residues. CDR3 DNA: TGTGCCAGCAGCGGGCCAATGGGGGCCCCCAGCTCCTACGAGCAGTACTTC. Translating it yields CASSGPMGAPSSYEQYF.

The CDR3 DNA follows: TGTGCCTGGAGTTACGGGGGGGCCTCTGGAGATACGCAGTATTTT. Translation: CAWSYGGASGDTQYF. V and J are TRBV30 and TRBJ2-3, with 8 bases identical to TRBD2. This CDR3 region has 15 residues. V dropped 2 bases and J dropped 5; count of bases not matched to a gene: 9. CDR1 is GTSNPN, CDR2 SVGIG, per germline (reference sequence).